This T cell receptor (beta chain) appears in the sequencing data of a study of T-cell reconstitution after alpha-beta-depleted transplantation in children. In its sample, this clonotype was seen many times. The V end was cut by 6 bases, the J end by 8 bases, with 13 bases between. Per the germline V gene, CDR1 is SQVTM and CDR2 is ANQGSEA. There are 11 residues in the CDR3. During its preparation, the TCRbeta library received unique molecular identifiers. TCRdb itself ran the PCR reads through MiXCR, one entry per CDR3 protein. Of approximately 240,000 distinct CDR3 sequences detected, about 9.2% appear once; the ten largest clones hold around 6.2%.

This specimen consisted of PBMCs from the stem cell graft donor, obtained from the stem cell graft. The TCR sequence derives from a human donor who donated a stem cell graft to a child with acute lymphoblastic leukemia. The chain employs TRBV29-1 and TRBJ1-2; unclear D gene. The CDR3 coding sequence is TGCAGCGTGGGCGCCCGGAGCGGCTACACCTTC. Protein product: CSVGARSGYTF.